A single sample gave rise to the 28 T cell receptor beta chains below, sequenced in a study of vaccination and CD4 T cells after COVID-19. Researchers used the Oncomine TCR Beta short-read assay to sequence DNA from cultured CD4+ T cells. TCRdb ran MiXCR on the PCR reads and lists one entry per CDR3 protein. Of approximately 4,500 distinct CDR3 sequences listed, around 20% were seen once; the top ten hold around 21%. No antigens are known for them. Treatment denoted: approximately 11-day PBMC culture with coronavirus spike peptide pools or control peptides (ViraFEST assay). Sequencing was performed on CD4+ T cells from blood, cultured in vitro. These receptors all stem from a human donor who had recovered from COVID-19.

This clonotype has only a few counts. The chain combines TRBV2 with TRBJ2-7; D is perhaps TRBD1 (5 bases). Trimming took off 7 bases at V and 5 bases at J, with 12 bases between the two ends. CDR3 length: 12 amino acids. Germline V lookup: CDR1 SNHLY, CDR2 FYNNEI. The CDR3 DNA reads TGTGCCAGCAAGCAGGGATACCACGAGCAGTACTTC. Its protein product is CASKQGYHEQYF.

The chain combines TRBV6-1 with TRBJ1-5, with D maybe TRBD1 (5 bases). Germline V gene data show CDR1 as MNHNS and CDR2 as SASEGT. Deletions cut 9 bases from V and 5 bases from J, with 20 bases between. The CDR3 is 15 residues long. CDR3 DNA sequence: TGTGCCAGTCGGCTCCGGGCCCAAGGGGATCAGCCCCAGCATTTT. Amino acid sequence: CASRLRAQGDQPQHF.

This clonotype counts as medium-sized. The chain combines TRBV5-6 with TRBJ1-1; TRBD1 aligns across 9 bases. From germline, CDR1 is SGHDT and CDR2 YYEEEE. The CDR3 runs 17 residues. V was clipped by 0 bases and J by 7 bases; unmatched bases: 13. This CDR3 reads CASSLATGGERTGEAFF. The CDR3 DNA sequence: TGTGCCAGCAGCTTGGCCACAGGGGGCGAACGAACCGGTGAAGCTTTCTTT.

The V call is TRBV6-5, the J call TRBJ1-2; TRBD1 might be the D (6 bases). V was shortened by 4 bases and J by 4 bases, with 10 bases between the two germline ends. CDR1 MNHEY and CDR2 SVGAGI come from the germline V gene. The CDR3 runs to 13 residues. The CDR3 sequence is CASSSSRGYGYTF. For the CDR3, the DNA is TGTGCCAGCAGTTCGAGCAGGGGCTATGGCTACACCTTC.

This chain connects TRBV27 to TRBJ2-1, with TRBD1 as a possible D gene (5 bases). Trimming removed 3 bases from V and 4 bases from J, with 7 bases in between. The CDR3 totals 13 residues. Germline CDR1 reads MNHEY; CDR2 reads SMNVEV (reference sequence). CDR3 coding DNA: TGTGCCAGCAGTTTGGGGCAGTACAATGAGCAGTTCTTC. As protein: CASSLGQYNEQFF.

The chain links TRBV12-3 or TRBV12-4 to TRBJ2-1, with D perhaps assigned TRBD1 or TRBD2 (5 bases each). The better agreement between TRBJ2-7 and the DNA end casts doubt on the J call. The CDR3 totals 15 residues. CDR3 sequence reads: CASSGTGTQAYEQYF. Written as DNA, the CDR3 is TGTGCCAGCAGTGGTACCGGGACGCAGGCCTACGAGCAGTACTTC.

The V and J genes are TRBV7-2 and TRBJ1-4, with 9 bases fitting TRBD1. V gave up 6 bases and J gave up 7 bases; unmatched junction bases: 18. Germline CDR1 and CDR2: SGHTA and FQGNSA. The CDR3 is 18 amino acids. In DNA, the CDR3 is TGTGCCAGCAGATATGGGACAGGGCACAACCTACCGGGTGAAAAACTGTTTTTT. Protein product: CASRYGTGHNLPGEKLFF. Based on the CDR3 plus reference TRBV7-2 and TRBJ1-4, the full variable domain is GAGVSQSPSNKVTEKGKDVELRCDPISGHTALYWYRQSLGQGLEFLIYFQGNSAPDKSGLPSDRFSAERTGGSVSTLTIQRTQQEDSAVYLCASRYGTGHNLPGEKLFFGSGTQLSVL.

This clonotype is judged medium-sized (0.01 to 0.1%). This sequence joins TRBV20-1 and TRBJ1-1; D unclear. Germline loops: CDR1 DFQATT, CDR2 SNEGSKA (reference sequence). Trimming left V 3 bases short and J 1 base short, with 9 bases between. This CDR3 is built from 13 residues. The CDR3 bases are TGCAGTGCTAGTACCGTTACGAACACTGAAGCTTTCTTT. The encoded protein is CSASTVTNTEAFF.

V gene TRBV5-4 combines with J gene TRBJ1-6; 9 nucleotides line up with TRBD1. With 1 base clipped from V and 10 bases from J, the junction kept 3 bases outside the gene matches. Germline-derived CDR1 and CDR2 are SGHNT and YYREEE (reference sequence). The CDR3 extends over 14 amino acids. CDR3 sequence: CASSLTGGWSPLHF. The CDR3 nucleotides are TGTGCCAGCAGCTTGACAGGGGGCTGGTCACCCCTCCACTTT.

CDR3 bases: TGTGCCACCAGCAGAGATCCGGGGTTGGGGGAAGCTTTCTTT. As protein: CATSRDPGLGEAFF. The chain carries TRBV15 and TRBJ1-1, with D unresolved. V was shortened by 0 bases and J by 8 bases, with 13 bases between the two germline ends. The germline V gene encodes CDR1 LNHNV and CDR2 YYDKDF (reference sequence). The CDR3 covers 14 residues.

By its share, this clonotype is medium-sized. The J gene is TRBJ1-6, the V gene TRBV5-5; weak D call: TRBD1 (6 bases). CDR1 SGHKS and CDR2 YYEKEE come from the germline V gene (reference sequence). V was trimmed by 0 bases and J by 14 bases, leaving 15 bases between them. The CDR3 totals 14 residues. The CDR3 DNA reads TGTGCCAGCAGCTTGGAACAGGGTCTTGCGACCCTCCACTTT. Translated: CASSLEQGLATLHF.

The sample holds a few counts of this clonotype. CDR3 in DNA: TGTGCCAGCAGTGACACCCCTGACTCACCCCTCCACTTT. Translating it yields CASSDTPDSPLHF. The chain joins TRBV6-1 to TRBJ1-6, with D uncertain. Per the germline V gene, CDR1 is MNHNS and CDR2 is SASEGT. Trimming shortened V by 3 bases and J by 10 bases, and 10 bases separated the two germline ends. The CDR3 has 13 residues.

This sequence joins TRBV12-3 or TRBV12-4 and TRBJ1-4; D is ambiguous. The length of the CDR3 is 17 residues. Trimming took 6 bases from V and 5 from J, leaving 22 bases between them. The CDR3 is CASRTFPALGGNEKLFF. The CDR3 DNA sequence: TGTGCCAGCAGAACATTCCCCGCCCTGGGTGGAAATGAAAAACTGTTTTTT.

By frequency in the sample, this clonotype is medium-sized. Here the CDR3 reads CASHWAGGRDTEAFF. For the CDR3, the DNA is TGTGCCAGCCACTGGGCAGGGGGTAGGGACACTGAAGCTTTCTTT. The rearrangement links TRBV19 to TRBJ1-1; 7 nucleotides line up with TRBD1. Germline CDR1 and CDR2: LNHDA and SQIVND (reference sequence). The CDR3 extends over 15 amino acids. J was trimmed by 3 bases and V by 9 bases; bases with no gene match: 13. Full variable domain (missing parts from reference TRBV19 and TRBJ1-1): DGGITQSPKYLFRKEGQNVTLSCEQNLNHDAMYWYRQDPGQGLRLIYYSQIVNDFQKGDIAEGYSVSREKKESFPLTVTSAQKNPTAFYLCASHWAGGRDTEAFFGQGTRLTVV.

This clonotype has only a few counts. The rearrangement uses TRBV11-1 and TRBJ1-1; TRBD1 might be the D (6 bases). Germline loops: CDR1 SGHAT, CDR2 FQDESV (reference sequence). The V end was cut by 2 bases, the J end by 3 bases, with 7 bases between. The CDR3 is made up of 13 amino acids. The CDR3 region is CASSLRQDTEAFF. The CDR3 DNA reads as TGTGCCAGCAGCTTACGACAGGACACTGAAGCTTTCTTT. The full variable domain, in which reference TRBV11-1 and TRBJ1-1 provide the parts outside the CDR3, is EAEVAQSPRYKITEKSQAVAFWCDPISGHATLYWYRQILGQGPELLVQFQDESVVDDSQLPKDRFSAERLKGVDSTLKIQPAELGDSAMYLCASSLRQDTEAFFGQGTRLTVV.

The chain is built from TRBV6-1 and TRBJ1-1; possibly TRBD1 for D (6 bases). Trimming shortened V by 7 bases and J by 3 bases, and 12 bases separated the two germline ends. The CDR3 contains 13 residues. Germline V gene data show CDR1 as MNHNS and CDR2 as SASEGT. For the CDR3, the DNA is TGTGCCAGCAAGCAACAGGGACACACTGAAGCTTTCTTT. It translates to CASKQQGHTEAFF.

The chain joins TRBV14 to TRBJ1-2; the D is unclear. V dropped 4 bases and J dropped 4 bases, with 16 bases sitting between them. The CDR3 has 15 amino acids. Germline assignment: CDR1 SGHDN and CDR2 FVKESK. CDR3 coding DNA: TGTGCCAGCAGCCCTCGACAATCCCCCGGCTATGGCTACACCTTC. This translates into CASSPRQSPGYGYTF.

This clonotype was counted only a few times. The V gene is TRBV11-3, the J gene TRBJ2-5; perhaps D is TRBD1 or TRBD2 (6 bases each). V lost 5 bases and J lost 4, with 11 bases in between. This CDR3 region has 13 residues. CDR1 is SGHNT and CDR2 is YENEEA in the germline V gene. The CDR3 DNA reads TGTGCCAGCAGCAGGGGGGTAGGAGAGACCCAGTACTTC. Protein sequence: CASSRGVGETQYF.

The rearrangement uses TRBV6-1 and TRBJ1-2; perhaps TRBD1 as D (6 bases). The CDR3 loop spans 13 amino acids. Trimming pared 7 bases from V and 8 bases from J, leaving 17 bases between. Germline CDR1 is MNHNS and CDR2 is SASEGT. The CDR3 loop reads CASTQGGRGGYTF. CDR3 DNA: TGTGCCAGCACTCAAGGGGGACGGGGCGGCTACACCTTC.

This clonotype was seen a few times. The chain carries TRBV20-1 and TRBJ2-1, with D perhaps matching TRBD2 (6 bases). The V end lost 0 bases, the J end lost 3 bases, and 6 bases lay between the germline ends. CDR3 size: 13 residues. Per the germline V gene, CDR1 is DFQATT and CDR2 is SNEGSKA (reference sequence). CDR3 amino acids: CSAREDYYNEQFF. The CDR3 DNA reads TGCAGTGCTAGAGAGGACTACTACAATGAGCAGTTCTTC.

The chain couples TRBV9 to TRBJ1-2; 8 bases map to TRBD1. The CDR3 spans 15 residues. CDR1 is SGDLS and CDR2 is YYNGEE in the germline V gene. V was clipped by 4 bases and J by 6 bases; unmatched bases: 11. In DNA, the CDR3 is TGTGCCAGCAGCCCCCTGGACAGGGTTTTTGATGGCTACACCTTC. This sequence encodes CASSPLDRVFDGYTF.

Comment on this clonotype: A much larger clone differs by one base, so this may be a read error. The chain couples TRBV7-2 to TRBJ2-7; D possibly uses TRBD1 or TRBD2 (5 bases each). The V end lost 3 bases, the J end lost 3 bases, and 15 bases lay between the germline ends. This CDR3 has 15 amino acids. CDR1 SGHTA and CDR2 FQGNSA come from the germline V gene. The CDR3 spells CASSLKGTSLYEQYF. Here the CDR3 DNA reads TGTGCCAGCAGCTTGAAAGGGACGAGCCTCTACGAGCAGTACTTC. The complete variable domain, with remaining parts taken from reference TRBV7-2 and TRBJ2-7, reads GAGVSQSPSNKVTEKGKDVELRCDPISGHTALYWYRQSLGQGLEFLIYFQGNSAPDKSGLPSDRFSAERTGGSVSTLTIQRTQQEDSAVYLCASSLKGTSLYEQYFGPGTRLTVT.

V usage is TRBV6-1 and J usage is TRBJ1-2, with D hard to call. The CDR3 runs to 12 residues. In germline, CDR1 is MNHNS, CDR2 SASEGT. V was cut by 5 bases and J by 4 bases, with 8 bases left in between. CDR3 in DNA: TGTGCCAGCAGTAAAGGAGTCTATGGCTACACCTTC. It encodes CASSKGVYGYTF.

V gene TRBV12-2 combines with J gene TRBJ2-3; the listed D gene, TRBD1, was not tested against the DNA. TRBV12-2 counts as a pseudogene. The length of the CDR3 is 14 residues. The CDR3 DNA is TGTGCAAGTCGGAAGGACACTAACACAGATACGCAGTATTTT. Its translation is CASRKDTNTDTQYF.

This clonotype showed up just a few times. The rearrangement uses TRBV11-3 and TRBJ1-1, with D unclear. V was cut by 5 bases and J by 3 bases, with 10 bases left in between. Germline values: CDR1 SGHNT, CDR2 YENEEA. CDR3 size: 13 residues. The CDR3 loop is CASSHQMDTEAFF. For the CDR3, the DNA is TGTGCCAGCAGCCACCAGATGGACACTGAAGCTTTCTTT. The variable domain in full, with the rest retrieved from reference TRBV11-3 and TRBJ1-1, is EAGVVQSPRYKIIEKKQPVAFWCNPISGHNTLYWYLQNLGQGPELLIRYENEEAVDDSQLPKDRFSAERLKGVDSTLKIQPAELGDSAVYLCASSHQMDTEAFFGQGTRLTVV.

By share, this clonotype ranks as medium-sized. This chain links TRBV30 with TRBJ1-5; D is unclear. CDR3 length: 13 amino acids. The germline V gene has CDR1 GTSNPN and CDR2 SVGIG (reference sequence). V lost 2 bases and J 15 bases, leaving 20 bases between the germline ends. This CDR3 is CAWSRSEGLLMHF. The DNA of the CDR3 is TGTGCCTGGAGTCGTTCGGAAGGACTGCTAATGCATTTT.

This rearrangement joins TRBV3-1 to TRBJ2-7, with 12 nucleotides matching TRBD2. This CDR3 has 18 amino acids. V dropped 4 bases and J dropped 2; count of bases not matched to a gene: 12. Germline V gene lookup returns CDR1 LGHDT and CDR2 YNNKEL (reference sequence). DNA of the CDR3: TGTGCCAGCAGCCGAAGAATGGCAGGACTAGCGGGAACCTACGAGCAGTACTTC. Translated, it gives CASSRRMAGLAGTYEQYF.

V usage is TRBV7-2 and J usage is TRBJ2-1; 7 bases fit TRBD1. The CDR3 length is 15 residues. Trimming cost V 1 base and J 3 bases; bases outside gene matches: 3. Germline assignment: CDR1 SGHTA and CDR2 FQGNSA. The CDR3 is CASSLEGQYYNEQFF. The CDR3 region has the DNA TGTGCCAGCAGCTTAGAGGGACAGTACTACAATGAGCAGTTCTTC.